This T cell receptor (beta chain) came from a study of shared clonotypes between healthy human individuals. Notes on the study in general: As a rule, naive subsets had a larger estimated richness than memory subsets.

Over several immunoSEQ plates, each subset's genomic DNA was distributed in even portions. Profiling relied on immunoSEQ multiplex PCR, and the TCRdb table lists in-frame clones only, not all of them. The sample holds 800,000 or so clones; 90% to 98% are singletons and the top ten take around 0.21%. Naive-designated CD8 cells lacked CD45RO, were positively enriched for CCR7, and omitted terminally differentiated effector memory CD45RA+ cells. The CDR3 contains 16 residues. Germline CDR1 and CDR2: SEHNR and FQNEAQ (reference sequence). V shed 6 bases and J 4 bases; nucleotides not matched to a gene: 12. As concerns this clone: Its antigen is unknown.

The sequence was collected from a man between 25 and 39 years old in good health. The V and J genes are TRBV7-9 and TRBJ2-5; 9 bases are shared with TRBD1. Material: naive CD8+ T cells sorted from blood. The chain's CDR3 is CASSSSSQGALETQYF. The DNA of the CDR3 is TGTGCCAGCAGTTCTAGCTCACAGGGGGCGTTAGAGACCCAGTACTTC.